Below, 5 T cell receptor beta chains from the same sample are listed, as sequenced in a study of response to subunit inactivated influenza vaccine. TCRdb re-called the RT-PCR reads through MiXCR, storing one row per CDR3 protein. The table records 800,000 or so distinct CDR3 sequences, approximately 22% of them present only once. The starting material was PBMCs from blood, obtained more than 4 days after vaccination. These receptors were obtained from a middle-aged man who received an inactivated influenza vaccine.

V gene TRBV7-2 combines with J gene TRBJ2-5, with 11 bases lining up with TRBD2. The length of the CDR3 is 16 residues. V lost 1 base and J lost 2; bases outside the gene matches: 3. CDR1 SGHTA and CDR2 FQGNSA come from the germline V gene. CDR3 nucleotides: TGTGCCAGCAGCTTAGGTCCTAGCGGGGGGCAAGAGACCCAGTACTTC. It specifies CASSLGPSGGQETQYF.

This clonotype was counted ten times or more. The chain employs TRBV20-1 and TRBJ2-3; TRBD2 aligns across 15 bases. CDR3 length: 15 residues. Germline assignment: CDR1 DFQATT and CDR2 SNEGSKA (reference sequence). V shed 6 bases and J 4 bases; nucleotides not matched to a gene: 5. The CDR3 spells CSAGLAGGLADTQYF. In DNA form, the CDR3 reads TGCAGTGCCGGACTAGCGGGGGGGCTCGCAGATACGCAGTATTTT.

The genes are TRBV4-3 and TRBJ2-5; D is perhaps TRBD1 (6 bases). Deletions cut 0 bases from V and 5 bases from J, with 10 bases between. CDR3 size: 14 residues. The germline V gene encodes CDR1 LGHNA and CDR2 YSLEER. CDR3 protein: CASSQETGSETQYF. The CDR3, as DNA: TGCGCCAGCAGCCAAGAAACAGGGTCGGAGACCCAGTACTTC.

This clonotype was counted between two and nine times. This chain links TRBV5-1 with TRBJ2-2; a weak D match, TRBD2 (5 bases). Per the germline V gene, CDR1 is SGHRS and CDR2 is YFSETQ. The CDR3 is made up of 14 amino acids. Trimming left V 1 base short and J 6 bases short, with 10 bases between. Here the CDR3 DNA reads TGCGCCAGCAGCTTGCGGGGAACGGCCGGGGAGCTGTTTTTT. This translates into CASSLRGTAGELFF.

J is TRBJ2-1 and V is TRBV2; the match to TRBD2 covers 9 bases. This CDR3 is 16 amino acids long. V gave up 5 bases and J gave up 4 bases; unmatched junction bases: 9. Germline values: CDR1 SNHLY, CDR2 FYNNEI. The CDR3 loop is CASSRPGLALYNEQFF. The CDR3 nucleotides read TGTGCCAGCAGTCGACCGGGACTAGCCCTTTACAATGAGCAGTTCTTC.